This T cell receptor beta chain was observed in a study of CD8+ T cells in alopecia areata. Treatment reported: oral pan-JAK inhibitor, 5-10 mg twice daily. Turning to this clone: Its target is unknown.

Germline assignment: CDR1 SGDLS and CDR2 YYNGEE. The CDR3 loop spans 14 amino acids. Deletions cut 0 bases from V and 5 bases from J, with 10 bases between. Findings and caveats of the study: Lesional tissue from the scalp (especially in alopecia totalis/universalis) showed higher clonality than normal scalp.

It was cDNA, reverse transcribed from extracted RNA, that served as the sequencing template. Repertoires were generated with immunoSEQ multiplex PCR, while TCRdb's copy carries only in-frame clones and drops some. Of some 120,000 clones listed, about 60% are singletons. Specimen: CD8+ T cells sorted from blood, collected at week 24, from a patient treated with tofacitinib. The TCR was taken from a human donor with alopecia areata. The chain couples TRBV9 to TRBJ2-3; no reliable D call. The CDR3 loop is CASSVAVREDTQYF. The CDR3 DNA reads as TGTGCCAGCAGCGTAGCCGTCCGAGAAGATACGCAGTATTTT. Complete variable domain (other parts from reference TRBV9 and TRBJ2-3): DSGVTQTPKHLITATGQRVTLRCSPRSGDLSVYWYQQSLDQGLQFLIQYYNGEERAKGNILERFSAQQFPDLHSELNLSSLELGDSALYFCASSVAVREDTQYFGPGTRLTVL.